A single sample gave rise to the 17 T cell receptor beta chains below, sequenced in a study of vaccination effects on CD4 cells after COVID-19. Method: immunoSEQ multiplex PCR; TCRdb's copy keeps in-frame clones and lacks some. The sample records 7,500 to 10,000 clones, roughly 80% being singletons. These receptors have no known antigen. Researchers isolated CD4+ T cells once 9 to 11 days of culture had elapsed. Of the BNT162b2 and mRNA-1273 vaccines, participants received two doses of one or the other. The source was CD4+ T cells from PBMCs cultured without peptide, collected after COVID-19 vaccination. The source of these receptors is a human donor who received a COVID-19 vaccine.

The V gene is TRBV24-1, the J gene TRBJ1-2; D possibly corresponds to TRBD1 (5 bases). This CDR3 is 13 amino acids long. Trimming stripped 3 bases from V and 4 bases from J, with 8 bases between. CDR1 and CDR2 from the germline V gene are KGHDR and SFDVKD. The CDR3 DNA sequence: TGTGCCACCAGTGATGGGACCGCCTATGGCTACACCTTC. Encoded protein: CATSDGTAYGYTF.

This chain links TRBV4-1 with TRBJ2-1; D remains ambiguous. V lost 2 bases and J lost 0, with 5 bases in between. Germline V lookup: CDR1 MGHRA, CDR2 YSYEKL. The CDR3 contains 14 residues. The CDR3: CASSQISSYNEQFF. As DNA, the CDR3 is TGCGCCAGCAGCCAAATCTCCTCCTACAATGAGCAGTTCTTC.

The CDR3: CSVARDRETLNTEAFF. CDR3 sequence (DNA): TGCAGCGTTGCCAGGGACAGGGAAACTCTGAACACTGAAGCTTTCTTT. V gene TRBV29-1 combines with J gene TRBJ1-1, with 9 bases lining up with TRBD1. CDR3 length equals 16 residues. V gave up 4 bases and J gave up 0 bases; unmatched junction bases: 9. CDR1 is SQVTM, CDR2 ANQGSEA, per germline.

The chain links TRBV7-3 to TRBJ2-2, with TRBD2 as a possible D gene (5 bases). Germline values: CDR1 SGHTA, CDR2 FQGTGA. The CDR3 runs 13 residues. V was trimmed by 5 bases and J by 4 bases, leaving 8 bases between them. CDR3 coding DNA: TGTGCCAGCAGCGGAGGTACCACCGGGGAGCTGTTTTTT. This gives the protein CASSGGTTGELFF. Variable domain in full (rest from reference TRBV7-3 and TRBJ2-2): GAGVSQTPSNKVTEKGKYVELRCDPISGHTALYWYRQSLGQGPEFLIYFQGTGAADDSGLPNDRFFAVRPEGSVSTLKIQRTERGDSAVYLCASSGGTTGELFFGEGSRLTVL.

This clone has only one observation. The chain uses TRBV7-6 and TRBJ1-4; TRBD1 is a possible D gene (6 bases). This CDR3 is 17 amino acids long. Trimming left V 0 bases short and J 7 bases short, with 18 bases between. Germline CDR1 reads SGHVS; CDR2 reads FNYEAQ. The CDR3 nucleotides are TGTGCCAGCAGCTTAGCGCTTTCCCGGACAGCTGTTGAAAAACTGTTTTTT. Translation: CASSLALSRTAVEKLFF.

The V and J genes are TRBV11-2 and TRBJ1-2; 7 bases are a match to TRBD1. The CDR3 is 15 amino acids. CDR1 and CDR2 (germline): SGHAT, FQNNGV. After removal of 1 base from V and 4 bases from J, the junction contained 6 bases not matched to a gene. CDR3 loop: CASSLATGVSYGYTF. The CDR3 region has the DNA TGTGCCAGCAGCTTAGCCACAGGGGTTTCCTATGGCTACACCTTC.

The table lists this clone with a count of one. The chain couples TRBV10-3 to TRBJ1-3, with a weak D call TRBD1 (5 bases). Trimming removed 0 bases at V and 0 bases at J, with 18 bases between. Germline V gene lookup returns CDR1 ENHRY and CDR2 SYGVKD. CDR3 length: 19 residues. The CDR3 spells CAISESYLRDLSSGNTIYF. CDR3 coding DNA: TGTGCCATCAGTGAGTCGTATCTCCGGGACCTATCCTCTGGAAACACCATATATTTT.

In this sample, this clone turned up a few times. This sequence joins TRBV2 and TRBJ2-7, with a tentative D call TRBD2 (5 bases). V was clipped by 8 bases and J by 5 bases, with 16 bases between them. The CDR3 extends over 13 amino acids. Germline assignment: CDR1 SNHLY and CDR2 FYNNEI. This CDR3 is CASGLSPSHEQYF. The CDR3 DNA follows: TGTGCCAGCGGGTTGAGTCCTAGCCACGAGCAGTACTTC.

The CDR3 region has the DNA TGTGCCAGCAGCCCCCGTCGGGTGTCTGGGGCCAACGTCCTGACTTTC. The encoded protein is CASSPRRVSGANVLTF. The chain is built from TRBV7-9 and TRBJ2-6; D is ambiguous. This CDR3 comprises 16 residues. Germline V gene sequence: CDR1 SEHNR, CDR2 FQNEAQ (reference sequence). V lost 5 bases, J lost 1 base, and 12 bases lay in between.

The CDR3 nucleotides are TGTGCCAGCAGCCTTAGGACCGGGACTAGCGGGAAAGAGACCCAGTACTTC. Its translation: CASSLRTGTSGKETQYF. V is TRBV3-1 (or the pseudogene TRBV3-2) and J is TRBJ2-5; TRBD2 matches at 13 bases. The ends lost 4 bases at V and 3 bases at J; junction bases unmatched: 8. The CDR3 length is 17 residues. CDR1 and CDR2 from the germline V gene are LGHDT and YNNKEL (reference sequence).

The chain joins TRBV7-9 to TRBJ1-4; TRBD1 might be the D (5 bases). The CDR3 has 14 amino acids. Germline CDR1 is SEHNR and CDR2 is FQNEAQ (reference sequence). The ends were cut back, 5 bases at V and 2 bases at J, with 9 bases in the middle. The CDR3 here is CASSAGRTNEKLFF. CDR3 coding DNA: TGTGCCAGCAGCGCGGGACGGACTAATGAAAAACTGTTTTTT.

This chain connects TRBV30 to TRBJ1-6, with D unclear. Trimming stripped 2 bases from V and 13 bases from J, with 6 bases between. This CDR3 region has 10 residues. Germline V gene lookup returns CDR1 GTSNPN and CDR2 SVGIG (reference sequence). In DNA, the CDR3 is TGTGCCTGGAGTAAACCGCCCCTCCACTTT. Translation: CAWSKPPLHF.

This chain uses TRBV10-3 with TRBJ2-2; 7 bases are a match to TRBD2. With 6 bases clipped from V and 7 bases from J, the junction kept 17 bases outside the gene matches. Per germline, CDR1 ENHRY and CDR2 SYGVKD. The CDR3 runs to 17 residues. This chain's CDR3 is CAIRPGPSGESGGELFF. CDR3 DNA: TGTGCCATCAGGCCCGGTCCTAGCGGCGAAAGTGGCGGGGAGCTGTTTTTT.

CDR3 in DNA: TGTGCCAGTCGGGACACTTCTAACTATGGCTACACCTTC. This gives the protein CASRDTSNYGYTF. The chain joins TRBV6-5 to TRBJ1-2; tentatively, D is TRBD1 (6 bases). The germline CDR1 and CDR2 sequences are MNHEY and SVGAGI. Trimming left V 9 bases short and J 0 bases short, with 11 bases between. This CDR3 region has 13 residues.

The CDR3 spells CASSHQAEWSDTF. Written as DNA, the CDR3 is TGTGCCAGCAGCCACCAAGCGGAGTGGTCCGACACCTTC. The V and J genes are TRBV14 and TRBJ1-2; D is undetermined. This CDR3 is 13 amino acids long. V was pared by 3 bases and J by 12 bases, with 17 bases between. Germline CDR1 SGHDN, CDR2 FVKESK.

J is TRBJ2-3 and V is TRBV2; TRBD2 aligns across 9 bases. The junction had 5 bases not matched to a gene; V was cut back by 1 base and J by 6 bases. Germline V gene sequence: CDR1 SNHLY, CDR2 FYNNEI. There are 15 residues in the CDR3. Written as DNA, the CDR3 is TGTGCCAGCAGTGAAGGGAGCGGGAGGTGGGATACGCAGTATTTT. Amino acid sequence: CASSEGSGRWDTQYF.

This clone was found a few times. The chain uses TRBV3-1 (or the pseudogene TRBV3-2) and TRBJ1-2, with D uncertain. Deletions cut 4 bases from V and 6 bases from J, with 12 bases between. The CDR3 extends over 13 amino acids. CDR1 is LGHDT and CDR2 is YNNKEL in the germline V gene (reference sequence). The CDR3 bases are TGTGCCAGCAGCCCATCTCGAAAGGATGGCTACACCTTC. Protein sequence: CASSPSRKDGYTF.